These 13 T cell receptor beta chains were all obtained from the same sample, sequenced in a study of blood T cell repertoires in COVID-19. The method was immunoSEQ multiplex PCR; TCRdb's version includes in-frame clones alone and lacks a portion of them. The sample records more than 9,500 clones, approximately 85% being singletons. The sequencing sample was made of peripheral blood. Receptor source: a woman aged 55 to 70 with acute or convalescent COVID-19.

This chain links TRBV6-6 with TRBJ1-2; possibly TRBD1 for D (5 bases). Deletions cut 3 bases from V and 1 base from J, with 9 bases between. This CDR3 has 14 amino acids. Per the germline V gene, CDR1 is MNHNY and CDR2 is SVGAGI (reference sequence). The CDR3 region is CASSYSTDNYGYTF. The CDR3 region has the DNA TGTGCCAGCAGTTATTCGACAGATAACTATGGCTACACCTTC.

The chain employs TRBV2 and TRBJ2-5; a possible D gene is TRBD2 (5 bases). The V and J ends lost 7 bases and 5 bases respectively, with 17 bases between them. Per the germline V gene, CDR1 is SNHLY and CDR2 is FYNNEI. The CDR3 is 14 amino acids. The CDR3 protein is CASIKRLNMETQYF. For the CDR3, the DNA is TGTGCCAGCATAAAGAGACTAAATATGGAGACCCAGTACTTC. The full variable domain, in which reference TRBV2 and TRBJ2-5 provide the parts outside the CDR3, is EPEVTQTPSHQVTQMGQEVILRCVPISNHLYFYWYRQILGQKVEFLVSFYNNEISEKSEIFDDQFSVERPDGSNFTLKIRSTKLEDSAMYFCASIKRLNMETQYFGPGTRLLVL.

The CDR3: CASSLGQKYEQYF. CDR3 in DNA: TGCGCCAGCAGCTTGGGACAGAAGTACGAGCAGTACTTC. The chain links TRBV5-1 to TRBJ2-7, with a tentative D call TRBD1 (5 bases). The CDR3 extends over 13 amino acids. Germline V gene sequence: CDR1 SGHRS, CDR2 YFSETQ. Trimming left V 0 bases short and J 4 bases short, with 8 bases between.

This clone showed up just once. The V and J genes are TRBV2 and TRBJ2-1; TRBD2 is a possible D gene (6 bases). CDR3 length: 12 residues. Germline V gene lookup returns CDR1 SNHLY and CDR2 FYNNEI. Trimming took 9 bases from V and 7 from J, leaving 13 bases between them. The CDR3, as DNA: TGTGCCAGGGAGGGGAGGAGGAATGAGCAGTTCTTC. Translation: CAREGRRNEQFF.

This chain uses TRBV5-1 with TRBJ2-1, with D possibly being TRBD1 (6 bases). The CDR3 has 14 residues. CDR1 and CDR2 (germline): SGHRS, YFSETQ. Trimming left V 3 bases short and J 7 bases short, with 14 bases between. DNA of the CDR3: TGCGCCAGCAGCTCCGGGACAAGCCGGAATGAGCAGTTCTTC. Protein product: CASSSGTSRNEQFF.

The rearrangement uses TRBV9 and TRBJ1-4, with D possibly matching TRBD1 (5 bases). The CDR3 covers 18 residues. Trimming took off 0 bases at V and 3 bases at J, with 18 bases between the two ends. Germline V gives CDR1 SGDLS, CDR2 YYNGEE. The CDR3: CASSVGQGLRGSNEKLFF. In nucleotides, the CDR3 is TGTGCCAGCAGCGTAGGGCAGGGCCTTCGGGGGTCTAATGAAAAACTGTTTTTT.

This clone was seen more than once but under ten times. The chain is built from TRBV12-5 and TRBJ2-3, with D possibly matching TRBD2 (6 bases). Germline CDR1 and CDR2: LGHNT and FRNRAP. Trimming pared 4 bases from V and 2 bases from J, leaving 10 bases between. The CDR3 extends over 14 amino acids. DNA of the CDR3: TGTGCTAGTGGTTGGGGGGAATTCACAGATACGCAGTATTTT. This gives the protein CASGWGEFTDTQYF.

The chain recombines TRBV10-3 with TRBJ1-2; 8 bases fit TRBD1. Trimming took 6 bases from V and 4 from J; bases not matched to a gene: 7. The V gene's germline CDR1 is ENHRY and CDR2 SYGVKD. CDR3 length: 14 amino acids. The DNA for the CDR3 is TGTGCCATCAGGATCGGACAGGGTAGCTATGGCTACACCTTC. It is translated as CAIRIGQGSYGYTF.

The V gene is TRBV19, the J gene TRBJ1-1, with a tentative D call TRBD1 (6 bases). The CDR3 runs to 15 residues. The V gene lost 6 bases and the J gene lost 1 base, with 15 bases spanning the gap. Germline-derived CDR1 and CDR2 are LNHDA and SQIVND (reference sequence). Here the CDR3 reads CASRDPGARNTEAFF. CDR3 DNA sequence: TGTGCCAGTAGGGATCCAGGGGCCAGGAACACTGAAGCTTTCTTT.

This clone was picked up one time. The chain links TRBV24-1 to TRBJ1-1; D not resolved. Trimming pared 3 bases from V and 4 bases from J, leaving 8 bases between. The CDR3 is 13 residues long. Germline loops: CDR1 KGHDR, CDR2 SFDVKD. The CDR3 loop is CATSDEAGTEAFF. Here the CDR3 DNA reads TGTGCCACCAGTGATGAGGCGGGCACTGAAGCTTTCTTT.

The chain joins TRBV18 to TRBJ2-2, with TRBD1 as a possible D gene (6 bases). V gave up 0 bases and J gave up 1 base, with 9 bases separating them. The CDR3 consists of 16 residues. Germline V gives CDR1 KGHSH, CDR2 LQKENI. The CDR3 sequence: CASSPPNRVNTGELFF. The DNA for the CDR3 is TGTGCCAGCTCACCACCGAACAGGGTGAACACCGGGGAGCTGTTTTTT.

This clone is a singleton in its sample. The chain's CDR3 is CASSQSPGQGFDYGYTF. As DNA, the CDR3 is TGCGCCAGCAGCCAAAGTCCGGGACAGGGGTTCGACTATGGCTACACCTTC. The V call is TRBV4-1, the J call TRBJ1-2, with 10 bases identical to TRBD1. There are 17 residues in the CDR3. Germline V gives CDR1 MGHRA, CDR2 YSYEKL. Trimming cost V 2 bases and J 3 bases; bases outside gene matches: 9.

This clone appeared once. The rearrangement uses TRBV27 and TRBJ2-3; TRBD2 might be the D (6 bases). From germline, CDR1 is MNHEY and CDR2 SMNVEV (reference sequence). Trimming left V 5 bases short and J 5 bases short, with 23 bases between. The CDR3 length is 17 residues. DNA for the CDR3: TGTGCCAGCAGTAGAGACTTTTCGGGGGAATGGGGAGATACGCAGTATTTT. This translates into CASSRDFSGEWGDTQYF.